This T cell receptor beta chain was identified during a study of high-grade serous ovarian cancer treatment subgroups. Turning to the study itself: Mean per sample: approximately 14,000 reads, about 7,500 unique TCR beta rearrangements.

As for this clone: Antigen unknown.

Findings and limits, study-wide: These tumor repertoires lack spatial information from bulk sequencing. Same-patient tumor repertoires overlapped at about 0.11 to 0.8; different patients barely overlapped.

The method was immunoSEQ multiplex PCR; TCRdb's version includes in-frame clones alone and lacks a portion of them. The sample contains thousands of clones, about four fifths of which appear only once. The tumor samples were collected prior to definitive surgery or chemotherapy. The sequencing input was tumor tissue. The TCR comes from a human donor with high-grade serous ovarian cancer.

The CDR3 DNA follows: TGTGCCAGCACCTTGGGGAGAGAAGGCTACGAGCAGTACTTC. Translated, it gives CASTLGREGYEQYF. V gene TRBV2 combines with J gene TRBJ2-7; weak D call: TRBD2 (5 bases). There are 14 residues in the CDR3. CDR1 is SNHLY, CDR2 FYNNEI, per germline. V shed 7 bases and J shed 3 bases, with 16 bases lying between them.